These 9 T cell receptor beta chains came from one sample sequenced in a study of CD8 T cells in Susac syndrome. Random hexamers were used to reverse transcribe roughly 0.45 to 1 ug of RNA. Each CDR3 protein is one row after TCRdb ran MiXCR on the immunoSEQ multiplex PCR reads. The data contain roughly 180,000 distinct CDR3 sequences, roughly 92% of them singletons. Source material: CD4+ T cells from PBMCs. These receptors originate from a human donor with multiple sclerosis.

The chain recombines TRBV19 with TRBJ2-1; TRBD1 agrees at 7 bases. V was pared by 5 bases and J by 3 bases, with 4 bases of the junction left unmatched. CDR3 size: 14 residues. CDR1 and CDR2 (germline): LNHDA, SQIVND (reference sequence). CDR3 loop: CASSRQGFYNEQFF. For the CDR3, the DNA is TGTGCCAGTAGTCGACAGGGATTCTACAATGAGCAGTTCTTC.

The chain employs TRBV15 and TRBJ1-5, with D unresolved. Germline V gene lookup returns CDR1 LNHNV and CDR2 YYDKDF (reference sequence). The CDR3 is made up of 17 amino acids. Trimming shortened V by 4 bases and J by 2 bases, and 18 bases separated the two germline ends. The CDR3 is CATSIRAWKERNQPQHF. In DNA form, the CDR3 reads TGTGCCACCAGCATCCGGGCGTGGAAGGAGCGCAATCAGCCCCAGCATTTT.

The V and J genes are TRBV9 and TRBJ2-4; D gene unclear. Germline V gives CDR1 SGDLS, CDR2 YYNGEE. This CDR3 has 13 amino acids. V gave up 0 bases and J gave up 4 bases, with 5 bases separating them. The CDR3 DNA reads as TGTGCCAGCAGCGTAGACAGAAAAAACATTCAGTACTTC. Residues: CASSVDRKNIQYF.

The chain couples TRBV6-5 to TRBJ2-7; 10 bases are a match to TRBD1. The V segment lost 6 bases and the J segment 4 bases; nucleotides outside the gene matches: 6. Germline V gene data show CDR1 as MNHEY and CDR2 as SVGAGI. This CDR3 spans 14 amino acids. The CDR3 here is CASRQPGQGYEQYF. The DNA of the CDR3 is TGTGCCAGCAGACAACCGGGACAGGGGTACGAGCAGTACTTC.

For the CDR3, the DNA is TGTGCCAGCAGCTTACTGCCAGGGCTGAACACTGAAGCTTTCTTT. Amino acid sequence: CASSLLPGLNTEAFF. This sequence joins TRBV7-3 and TRBJ1-1; D may be TRBD1 (5 bases). The V end lost 2 bases, the J end lost 0 bases, and 10 bases lay between the germline ends. The V gene's germline CDR1 is SGHTA and CDR2 FQGTGA. The CDR3 is 15 residues long. Using reference TRBV7-3 and TRBJ1-1 for the parts outside the CDR3, the full variable domain is GAGVSQTPSNKVTEKGKYVELRCDPISGHTALYWYRQSLGQGPEFLIYFQGTGAADDSGLPNDRFFAVRPEGSVSTLKIQRTERGDSAVYLCASSLLPGLNTEAFFGQGTRLTVV.

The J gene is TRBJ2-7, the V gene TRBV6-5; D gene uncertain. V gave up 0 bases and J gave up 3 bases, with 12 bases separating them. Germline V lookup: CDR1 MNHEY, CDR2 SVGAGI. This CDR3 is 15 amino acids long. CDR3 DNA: TGTGCCAGCAGTTACTCGAGGAGTAGCAACTACGAGCAGTACTTC. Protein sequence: CASSYSRSSNYEQYF.

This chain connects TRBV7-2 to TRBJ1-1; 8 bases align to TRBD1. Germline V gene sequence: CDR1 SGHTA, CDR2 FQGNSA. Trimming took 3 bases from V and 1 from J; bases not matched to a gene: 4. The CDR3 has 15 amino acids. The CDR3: CASSFSGTGNTEAFF. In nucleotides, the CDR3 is TGTGCCAGCAGCTTCTCCGGGACAGGGAACACTGAAGCTTTCTTT.

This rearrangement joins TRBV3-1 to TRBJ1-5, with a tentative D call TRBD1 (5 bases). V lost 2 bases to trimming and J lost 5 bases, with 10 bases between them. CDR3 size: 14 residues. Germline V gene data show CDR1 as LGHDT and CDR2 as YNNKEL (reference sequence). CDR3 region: CASSQPGSDQPQHF. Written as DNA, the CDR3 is TGTGCCAGCAGCCAACCAGGGAGCGATCAGCCCCAGCATTTT.

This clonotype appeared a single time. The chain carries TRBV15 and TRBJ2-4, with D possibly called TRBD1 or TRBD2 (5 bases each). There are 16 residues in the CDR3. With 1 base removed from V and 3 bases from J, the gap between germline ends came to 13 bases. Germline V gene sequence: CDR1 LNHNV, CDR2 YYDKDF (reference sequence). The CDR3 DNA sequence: TGTGCCACCAGCAGAGGAGGGGTGAAGGACAAAAACATTCAGTACTTC. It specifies CATSRGGVKDKNIQYF.